Sequencing of this T cell receptor beta chain was carried out in a study of blood T cell repertoires in COVID-19. Overall study: Italy, Spain and the United States were the sources of the convalescent and acute COVID-19 samples. Sample material is recorded as cDNA or gDNA derived from T cells, B-cell-depleted T cells, or PBMCs.

The CDR3 loop spans 12 amino acids. V was trimmed by 6 bases and J by 5 bases, leaving 10 bases between them. Sequencing was performed with immunoSEQ multiplex PCR; in TCRdb, only in-frame clones are kept and a portion is missing. This table holds more than 95,000 clones, around 81% found once. This sequence was found in a woman between 50 and 59 years old with acute or convalescent COVID-19. Sequenced input: peripheral blood. This chain connects TRBV12-3 or TRBV12-4 to TRBJ1-2, with D tentatively TRBD1 (5 bases). CDR3 amino acids: CASRGGNYGYTF. The CDR3 nucleotides are TGTGCCAGCAGGGGGGGGAATTATGGCTACACCTTC.